This T cell receptor (beta chain) emerged from a study of control samples from healthy donors and cancer patients. V shed 4 bases, J shed 2 bases, and the junction held 5 bases outside the gene matches. Germline V CDR1 and CDR2: SGDLS, YYNGEE. The CDR3 sequence is 15 residues long. Assay: immunoSEQ multiplex PCR; the TCRdb copy retains only in-frame clones and omits some. The sample records 40,000 to 50,000 clones, roughly 77% being singletons. The receptor comes from a male donor with melanoma. This chain joins TRBV9 and TRBJ2-3, with 9 bases that match TRBD2. The source material was formalin-fixed, paraffin-embedded tissue. CDR3 residues: CASSWAGGNTDTQYF. DNA of the CDR3: TGTGCCAGCAGCTGGGCGGGAGGGAACACAGATACGCAGTATTTT.